Below, 10 T cell receptor beta chains from the same sample are listed, as sequenced in a study of shared clonotypes between healthy human individuals. Repertoires were generated with immunoSEQ multiplex PCR, while TCRdb's copy carries only in-frame clones and drops some. The table records millions of clones, more than 85% of them present only once. The sequenced sample consisted of naive CD4+ T cells from PBMCs. This sample's subset: CD45RA+ positively selected. These receptors were collected from a man between 18 and 35 years old in good health. Some clones in this sample may be carry-over from other donors' samples.

The chain has TRBV2 and TRBJ1-2; D uncertain. Germline lookup yields CDR1 SNHLY and CDR2 FYNNEI. The CDR3 covers 12 residues. With 6 bases removed from V and 4 bases from J, the gap between germline ends came to 9 bases. CDR3 sequence reads: CASSPMAYGYTF. CDR3 sequence (DNA): TGTGCCAGCAGCCCAATGGCCTATGGCTACACCTTC.

This clone was counted a few times. The V call is TRBV5-1, the J call TRBJ1-1; D gene ambiguous. Germline values: CDR1 SGHRS, CDR2 YFSETQ. The germline V and J ends were trimmed by 0 bases and 6 bases, with 9 bases remaining between them. The CDR3 is 13 amino acids. CDR3 DNA sequence: TGCGCCAGCAGCTTGGGGTGGGAGGCTGAAGCTTTCTTT. Its protein is CASSLGWEAEAFF. Complete variable domain (other parts from reference TRBV5-1 and TRBJ1-1): KAGVTQTPRYLIKTRGQQVTLSCSPISGHRSVSWYQQTPGQGLQFLFEYFSETQRNKGNFPGRFSGRQFSNSRSEMNVSTLELGDSALYLCASSLGWEAEAFFGQGTRLTVV.

The chain combines TRBV7-2 with TRBJ2-7; TRBD2 matches 12 bases. Germline CDR1 is SGHTA and CDR2 is FQGNSA. J gave up 2 bases and V 1 base, and 12 bases lay outside the gene matches. The CDR3 is made up of 19 amino acids. CDR3 sequence reads: CASSLVPGASGRGPYEQYF. CDR3 coding DNA: TGTGCCAGCAGCTTAGTTCCGGGGGCTAGCGGGAGGGGGCCCTACGAGCAGTACTTC.

The chain combines TRBV18 with TRBJ2-5; tentative D call: TRBD1 (7 bases). CDR1 and CDR2 (germline): KGHSH, LQKENI. The CDR3 is 15 residues long. V was shortened by 4 bases and J by 2 bases, with 14 bases between the two germline ends. The CDR3 bases are TGTGCCAGCTCACGAGCTGCGGGACAGCAAGAGACCCAGTACTTC. Translation gives CASSRAAGQQETQYF.

This rearrangement joins TRBV14 to TRBJ1-2; tentatively, D is TRBD1 (6 bases). The CDR3 contains 13 residues. Deletions cut 6 bases from V and 4 bases from J, with 12 bases between. Germline loops: CDR1 SGHDN, CDR2 FVKESK. Here the CDR3 DNA reads TGTGCCAGCAGTTTCAGGGGCGCCTATGGCTACACCTTC. It specifies CASSFRGAYGYTF.

The chain carries TRBV29-1 and TRBJ2-7, with D maybe TRBD2 (5 bases). V was trimmed by 0 bases and J by 4 bases, leaving 10 bases between them. Germline CDR1 and CDR2: SQVTM and ANQGSEA. This CDR3 comprises 13 residues. The CDR3 nucleotides are TGCAGCGTTGAAGATCCCGGGAATTACGAGCAGTACTTC. It specifies CSVEDPGNYEQYF.

The chain recombines TRBV18 with TRBJ2-5; 10 positions match TRBD2. Germline V gene lookup returns CDR1 KGHSH and CDR2 LQKENI. There are 17 residues in the CDR3. V gave up 1 base and J gave up 5 bases; unmatched junction bases: 10. CDR3 sequence: CASSPRRASGSDETQYF. The CDR3 DNA is TGTGCCAGCTCACCACGTCGTGCTAGCGGGAGTGACGAGACCCAGTACTTC.

Only a few counts were recorded for this clone. V gene TRBV10-1 combines with J gene TRBJ2-7; either TRBD1 or TRBD2 may fit D (5 bases each). V was cut by 0 bases and J by 3 bases, with 12 bases left in between. Germline V gene sequence: CDR1 WNHNN, CDR2 SYGVQD (reference sequence). The CDR3 is 15 residues long. The DNA for the CDR3 is TGCGCCAGCAGTGAGTCCGGGACGGCCATCTACGAGCAGTACTTC. Protein sequence: CASSESGTAIYEQYF.

This clone was seen just once. The gene calls are TRBV6-4 and TRBJ2-7, with no clear D. Between the trimmed V and J ends, which lost 3 bases and 0 bases, there was a span of 12 bases. Per the germline V gene, CDR1 is MRHNA and CDR2 is SNTAGT. The CDR3 runs 15 residues. This CDR3 reads CASSEPDGRSYEQYF. Written as DNA, the CDR3 is TGTGCCAGCAGTGAGCCCGACGGACGCTCCTACGAGCAGTACTTC.

The J gene is TRBJ2-2, the V gene TRBV27; 10 positions match TRBD2. The CDR3 totals 16 residues. V lost 3 bases, J lost 4 bases, and 5 bases stayed unmatched. CDR1 MNHEY and CDR2 SMNVEV come from the germline V gene (reference sequence). CDR3 nucleotide sequence: TGTGCCAGCAGTTTCCTAGCGGGAGTTTCCACCGGGGAGCTGTTTTTT. Its protein is CASSFLAGVSTGELFF.